This T cell receptor beta chain derives from a study of cytomegalovirus exposure and HLA in healthy donors. A multiplex PCR was run with 60 Vbeta primers and 13 Jbeta primers. Assay: immunoSEQ multiplex PCR; the TCRdb copy retains only in-frame clones and omits some. Among roughly 170,000 clones listed, around 74% were seen once. Germline V gene sequence: CDR1 SGHVS, CDR2 FNYEAQ. This CDR3 region has 13 residues. Losses at the gene ends were 4 bases for V and 3 bases for J; bases not matched to a gene: 2. J is TRBJ1-1 and V is TRBV7-6, with 7 positions matching TRBD1. The receptor comes from a female donor in good health and CMV-seronegative. The sequencing sample was made of PBMCs. The CDR3 sequence: CASSSGQHTEAFF. The CDR3 DNA reads TGTGCCAGCAGCTCGGGACAGCACACTGAAGCTTTCTTT.